The 8 T cell receptor beta chains in this list originate from one sample, sequenced in a study of response to subunit inactivated influenza vaccine. In TCRdb, the RT-PCR reads were re-called with MiXCR into one record per CDR3 protein. Of 500,000 to 600,000 distinct CDR3 sequences in the sample, approximately 13% were seen once. This specimen was PBMCs from blood, taken around seven weeks after vaccination. Every receptor here comes from a man aged 50-60 years who received an inactivated influenza vaccine.

This clonotype was seen many times. This chain links TRBV20-1 with TRBJ2-7; D gene ambiguous. The CDR3 covers 12 residues. The V end lost 5 bases, the J end lost 2 bases, and 10 bases lay between the germline ends. Germline assignment: CDR1 DFQATT and CDR2 SNEGSKA (reference sequence). The CDR3 loop reads CSAQTETYEQYF. Here the CDR3 DNA reads TGCAGTGCTCAGACCGAAACCTACGAGCAGTACTTC.

This chain connects TRBV7-2 to TRBJ1-3; D unclear. Germline lookup yields CDR1 SGHTA and CDR2 FQGNSA. This CDR3 has 14 amino acids. The V and J ends lost 1 base and 2 bases respectively, with 6 bases between them. CDR3 nucleotides: TGTGCCAGCAGCTTAGGTCAGGCTGGAAACACCATATATTTT. Protein sequence: CASSLGQAGNTIYF.

There are a few counts of this clonotype. The rearrangement links TRBV20-1 to TRBJ2-5; perhaps TRBD1 as D (5 bases). CDR3 size: 11 residues. Trimming cost V 4 bases and J 10 bases, with 13 bases left between them. Germline V gene sequence: CDR1 DFQATT, CDR2 SNEGSKA (reference sequence). Written as DNA, the CDR3 is TGCAGTGCTATAAAGGGGCTTTACCAGTACTTC. Its protein product is CSAIKGLYQYF.

The chain employs TRBV29-1 and TRBJ2-7; 12 nucleotides line up with TRBD2. The ends lost 3 bases at V and 3 bases at J; junction bases unmatched: 3. The CDR3 has 14 amino acids. Germline lookup yields CDR1 SQVTM and CDR2 ANQGSEA. CDR3 bases: TGCAGCGTTGATAAGGGACTAGCGGGCTACGAGCAGTACTTC. Its translation: CSVDKGLAGYEQYF.

V is TRBV6-2 or TRBV6-3 and J is TRBJ2-3, with D possibly matching TRBD2 (5 bases). This CDR3 is 14 amino acids long. V lost 0 bases and J 6 bases, leaving 10 bases between the germline ends. Germline assignment: CDR1 MNHEY and CDR2 SVGEGT. The CDR3 coding sequence is TGTGCCAGCAGTTACTCTGCTAGCCCCGATACGCAGTATTTT. It codes for CASSYSASPDTQYF.

This clonotype was detected ten times or more. This chain joins TRBV7-2 and TRBJ2-5, with D tentatively TRBD1 (5 bases). The length of the CDR3 is 14 residues. Looked up from germline, CDR1 is SGHTA and CDR2 is FQGNSA. V was pared by 5 bases and J by 5 bases, with 15 bases between. Here the CDR3 reads CASSPSGFGETQYF. Here the CDR3 DNA reads TGTGCCAGCAGCCCGTCAGGGTTTGGGGAGACCCAGTACTTC.

The chain uses TRBV6-2 or TRBV6-3 and TRBJ2-7; possible D gene TRBD2, 6 bases. This CDR3 has 13 residues. Trimming removed 7 bases from V and 6 bases from J, with 16 bases in between. The germline V gene encodes CDR1 MNHEY and CDR2 SVGEGT. CDR3 DNA: TGTGCCAGCACCTTTCAGGGAGGTTTCGAGCAGTACTTC. It codes for CASTFQGGFEQYF.

This clonotype appeared many times. J is TRBJ2-5 and V is TRBV27; D remains ambiguous. The CDR3 runs to 13 residues. V was shortened by 11 bases and J by 4 bases, with 17 bases between the two germline ends. Germline loops: CDR1 MNHEY, CDR2 SMNVEV (reference sequence). The CDR3 sequence is CASPLGVRETQYF. Written as DNA, the CDR3 is TGTGCCTCCCCCCTAGGAGTTCGAGAGACCCAGTACTTC.